This record covers a single TCR beta chain. Assay used: immunoSEQ multiplex PCR; TCRdb lists only in-frame clones, some missing. This sample has some 86,000 clones, with around 94% found just once. The CDR3 is 18 amino acids. V was cut by 0 bases and J by 0 bases, with 19 bases left in between. In germline, CDR1 is SGHRS, CDR2 YFSETQ. The record originates from a study of OX40 agonist ivuxolimab in advanced cancers. This TCR was recovered from an adult with an advanced solid tumor such as melanoma, head and neck, liver or kidney cancer. This chain connects TRBV5-1 to TRBJ2-7; the D is unclear. Sequenced material: CD4+ or CD8+ T cells sorted from blood, taken in a trial of the OX40 agonist ivuxolimab. This chain's CDR3 is CASSLADGMAISSYEQYF. As DNA, the CDR3 is TGCGCCAGCAGCTTGGCCGACGGAATGGCAATTAGCTCCTACGAGCAGTACTTC.